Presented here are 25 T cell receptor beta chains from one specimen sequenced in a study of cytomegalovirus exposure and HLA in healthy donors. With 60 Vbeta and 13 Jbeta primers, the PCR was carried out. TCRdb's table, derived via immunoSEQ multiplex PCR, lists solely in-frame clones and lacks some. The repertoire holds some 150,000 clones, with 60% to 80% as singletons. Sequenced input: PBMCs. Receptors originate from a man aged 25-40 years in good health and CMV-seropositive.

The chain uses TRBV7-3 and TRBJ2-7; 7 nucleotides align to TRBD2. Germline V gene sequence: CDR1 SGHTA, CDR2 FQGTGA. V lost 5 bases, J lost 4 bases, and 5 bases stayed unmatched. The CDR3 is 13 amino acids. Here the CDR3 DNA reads TGTGCCAGCAGCCCGGGACTACTATACGAGCAGTACTTC. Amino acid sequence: CASSPGLLYEQYF. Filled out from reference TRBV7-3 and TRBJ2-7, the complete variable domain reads GAGVSQTPSNKVTEKGKYVELRCDPISGHTALYWYRQSLGQGPEFLIYFQGTGAADDSGLPNDRFFAVRPEGSVSTLKIQRTERGDSAVYLCASSPGLLYEQYFGPGTRLTVT.

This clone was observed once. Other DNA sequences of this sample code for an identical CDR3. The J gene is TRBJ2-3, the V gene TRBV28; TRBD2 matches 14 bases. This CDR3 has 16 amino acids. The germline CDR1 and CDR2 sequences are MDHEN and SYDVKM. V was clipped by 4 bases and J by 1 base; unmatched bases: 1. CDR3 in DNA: TGTGCCAGCAGTTCGGGACTAGCGGGAGGCACAGATACGCAGTATTTT. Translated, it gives CASSSGLAGGTDTQYF.

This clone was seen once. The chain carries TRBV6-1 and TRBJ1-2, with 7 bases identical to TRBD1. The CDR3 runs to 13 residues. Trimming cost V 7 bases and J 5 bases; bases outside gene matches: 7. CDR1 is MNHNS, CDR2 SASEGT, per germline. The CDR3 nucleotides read TGTGCCAGCATTATCGACAGGGCATATGGCTACACCTTC. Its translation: CASIIDRAYGYTF.

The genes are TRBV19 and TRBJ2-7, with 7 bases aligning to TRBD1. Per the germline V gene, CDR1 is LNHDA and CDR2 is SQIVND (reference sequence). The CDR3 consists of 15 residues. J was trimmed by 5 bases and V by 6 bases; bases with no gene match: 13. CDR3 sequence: CASSNSRGRFDEQYF. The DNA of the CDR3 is TGTGCCAGTAGCAACTCGAGGGGGCGCTTCGACGAGCAGTACTTC.

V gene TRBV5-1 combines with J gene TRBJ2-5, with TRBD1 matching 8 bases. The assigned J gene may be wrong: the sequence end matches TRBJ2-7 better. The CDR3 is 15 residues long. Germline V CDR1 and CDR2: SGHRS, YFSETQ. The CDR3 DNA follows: TGCGCCAGCGGCACTTTTGGGACAGGTTCCTACGAGCAGTACTTC. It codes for CASGTFGTGSYEQYF.

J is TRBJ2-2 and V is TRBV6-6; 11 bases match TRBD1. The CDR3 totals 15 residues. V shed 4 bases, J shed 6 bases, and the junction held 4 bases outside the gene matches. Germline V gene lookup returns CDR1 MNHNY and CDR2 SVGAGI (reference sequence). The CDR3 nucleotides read TGTGCCAGCAGTTTCCGGGACAGGGGGTCCGGGGAGCTGTTTTTT. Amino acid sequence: CASSFRDRGSGELFF.

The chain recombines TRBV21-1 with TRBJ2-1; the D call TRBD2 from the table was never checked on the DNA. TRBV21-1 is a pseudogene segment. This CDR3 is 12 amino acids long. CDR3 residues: CASSFKRDEQFF. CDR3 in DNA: TGTGCCAGCAGCTTCAAGCGGGATGAGCAGTTCTTC.

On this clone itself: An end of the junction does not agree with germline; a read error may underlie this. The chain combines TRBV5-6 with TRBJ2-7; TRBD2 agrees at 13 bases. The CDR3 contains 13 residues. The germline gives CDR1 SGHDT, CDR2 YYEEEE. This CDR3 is CASSTGTSGAGDF. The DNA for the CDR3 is TGTGCCAGCAGCACCGGGACTAGCGGGGCTGGTGACTTC.

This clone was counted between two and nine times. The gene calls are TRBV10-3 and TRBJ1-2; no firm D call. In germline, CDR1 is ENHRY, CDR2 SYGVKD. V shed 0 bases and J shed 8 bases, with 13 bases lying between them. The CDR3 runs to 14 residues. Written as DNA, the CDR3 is TGTGCCATCAGTGAGTCTGAAAGACGGGGAGGCTACACCTTC. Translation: CAISESERRGGYTF.

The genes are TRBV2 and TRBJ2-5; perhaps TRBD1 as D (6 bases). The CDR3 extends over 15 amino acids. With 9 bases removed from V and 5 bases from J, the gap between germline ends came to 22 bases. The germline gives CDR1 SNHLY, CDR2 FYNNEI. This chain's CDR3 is CASKNRVANEETQYF. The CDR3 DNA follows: TGTGCCAGTAAAAACAGGGTCGCCAATGAGGAGACCCAGTACTTC.

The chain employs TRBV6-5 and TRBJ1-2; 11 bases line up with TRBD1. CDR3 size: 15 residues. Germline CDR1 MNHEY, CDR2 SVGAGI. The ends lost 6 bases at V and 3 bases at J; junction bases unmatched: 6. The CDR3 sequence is CASSARTGGDYGYTF. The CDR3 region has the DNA TGTGCCAGCAGCGCCCGGACAGGGGGCGACTATGGCTACACCTTC.

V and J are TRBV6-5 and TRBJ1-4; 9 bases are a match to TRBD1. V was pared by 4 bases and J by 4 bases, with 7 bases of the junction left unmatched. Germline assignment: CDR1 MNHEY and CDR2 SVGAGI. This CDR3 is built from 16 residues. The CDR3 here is CASSSTGQGYNEKLFF. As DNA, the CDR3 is TGTGCCAGCAGTTCAACGGGACAGGGATATAATGAAAAACTGTTTTTT.

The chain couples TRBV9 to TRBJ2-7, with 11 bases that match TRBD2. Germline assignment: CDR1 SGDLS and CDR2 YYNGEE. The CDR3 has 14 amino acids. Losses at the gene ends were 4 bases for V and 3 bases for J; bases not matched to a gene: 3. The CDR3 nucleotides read TGTGCCAGCAGCACCGGGACTAGCGGCTACGAGCAGTACTTC. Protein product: CASSTGTSGYEQYF.

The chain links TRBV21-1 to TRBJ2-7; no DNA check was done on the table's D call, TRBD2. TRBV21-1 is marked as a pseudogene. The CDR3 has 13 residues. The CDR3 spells CASSKSSEGKQYF. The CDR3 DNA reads TGTGCCAGCAGCAAATCCTCGGAGGGCAAGCAGTACTTC.

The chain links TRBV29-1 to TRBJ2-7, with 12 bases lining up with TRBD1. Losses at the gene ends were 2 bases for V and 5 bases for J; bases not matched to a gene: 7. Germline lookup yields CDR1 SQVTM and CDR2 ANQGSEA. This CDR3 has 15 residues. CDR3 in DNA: TGCAGCGTTGAAATCCGGGACAGGGGGCGGGACGAGCAGTACTTC. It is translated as CSVEIRDRGRDEQYF.

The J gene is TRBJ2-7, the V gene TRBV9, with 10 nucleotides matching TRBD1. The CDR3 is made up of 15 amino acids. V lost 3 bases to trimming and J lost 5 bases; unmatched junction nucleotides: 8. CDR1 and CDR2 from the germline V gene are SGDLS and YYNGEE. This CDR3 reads CASSARGTGENEQYF. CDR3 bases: TGTGCCAGCAGCGCCCGTGGGACAGGGGAGAACGAGCAGTACTTC.

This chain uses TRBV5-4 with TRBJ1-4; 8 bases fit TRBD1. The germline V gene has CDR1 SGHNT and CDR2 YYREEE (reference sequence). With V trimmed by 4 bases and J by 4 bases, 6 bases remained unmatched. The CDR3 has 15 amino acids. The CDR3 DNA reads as TGTGCCAGCAGCAAAGGGACAGGTAGTAATGAAAAACTGTTTTTT. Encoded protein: CASSKGTGSNEKLFF.

CDR3: CASSPDSNQPQHF. CDR3 DNA: TGTGCCAGCAGCCCAGACAGTAATCAGCCCCAGCATTTT. The V call is TRBV7-3, the J call TRBJ1-5, with TRBD1 as a possible D gene (5 bases). The CDR3 contains 13 residues. CDR1 SGHTA and CDR2 FQGTGA come from the germline V gene. Trimming stripped 5 bases from V and 4 bases from J, with 9 bases between.

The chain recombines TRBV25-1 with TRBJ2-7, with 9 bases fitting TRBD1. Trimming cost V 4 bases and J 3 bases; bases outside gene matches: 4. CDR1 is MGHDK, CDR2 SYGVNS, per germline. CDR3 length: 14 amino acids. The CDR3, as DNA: TGTGCCAGCAGTGCCCCGGGACAGGGCTACGAGCAGTACTTC. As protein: CASSAPGQGYEQYF.

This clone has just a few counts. CDR3 sequence reads: CASTIRQESYGYTF. In DNA, the CDR3 is TGTGCCAGCACCATTCGACAGGAGAGCTATGGCTACACCTTC. This chain links TRBV28 with TRBJ1-2; D perhaps matches TRBD1 (6 bases). V was cut by 7 bases and J by 4 bases, with 16 bases left in between. This CDR3 is built from 14 residues. CDR1 and CDR2 from the germline V gene are MDHEN and SYDVKM.

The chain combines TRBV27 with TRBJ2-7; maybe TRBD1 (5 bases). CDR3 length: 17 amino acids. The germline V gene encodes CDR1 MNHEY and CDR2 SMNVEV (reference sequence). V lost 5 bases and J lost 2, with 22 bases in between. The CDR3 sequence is CASSLLWQGSRPYEQYF. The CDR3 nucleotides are TGTGCCAGCAGTCTCCTGTGGCAGGGTAGTAGGCCCTACGAGCAGTACTTC.

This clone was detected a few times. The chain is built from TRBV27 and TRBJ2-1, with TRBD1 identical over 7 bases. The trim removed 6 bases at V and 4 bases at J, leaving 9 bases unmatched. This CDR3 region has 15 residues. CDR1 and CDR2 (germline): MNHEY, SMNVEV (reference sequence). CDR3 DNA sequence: TGTGCCAGCAGCATACAGGGGCGTCTATACAATGAGCAGTTCTTC. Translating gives CASSIQGRLYNEQFF.

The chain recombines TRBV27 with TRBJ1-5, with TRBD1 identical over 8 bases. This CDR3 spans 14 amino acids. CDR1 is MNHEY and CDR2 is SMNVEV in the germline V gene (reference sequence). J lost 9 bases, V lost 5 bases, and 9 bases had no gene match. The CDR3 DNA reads TGTGCCAGCAGTACCAAGACAGGGGCGAGGCCCCAGCATTTT. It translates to CASSTKTGARPQHF.

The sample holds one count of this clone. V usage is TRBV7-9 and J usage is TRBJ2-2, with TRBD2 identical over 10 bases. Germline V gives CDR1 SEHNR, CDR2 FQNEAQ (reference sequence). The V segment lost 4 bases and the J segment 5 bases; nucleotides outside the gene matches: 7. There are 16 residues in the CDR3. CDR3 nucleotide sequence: TGTGCCAGCAGCTCAAGCGGGAGGGTTCAAACCGGGGAGCTGTTTTTT. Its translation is CASSSSGRVQTGELFF.

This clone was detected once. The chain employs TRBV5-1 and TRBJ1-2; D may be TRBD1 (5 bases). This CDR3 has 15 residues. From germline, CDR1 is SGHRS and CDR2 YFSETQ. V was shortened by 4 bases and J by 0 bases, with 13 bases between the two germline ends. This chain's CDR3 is CASSLGTGSNYGYTF. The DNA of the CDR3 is TGCGCCAGCAGCCTGGGGACGGGGTCTAACTATGGCTACACCTTC.